This TCR beta chain was recovered during a study of CD4 and CD8 cells across lung adenocarcinoma regions. TCRdb re-called the PCR reads through MiXCR, storing one row per CDR3 protein. The sample lists some 23,000 distinct CDR3 sequences, less than 60% occurring once. Unmatched junction bases numbered 8, after V lost 10 bases and J lost 4 bases. Germline V gene lookup returns CDR1 WSHSY and CDR2 SAAADI. The CDR3 runs 13 residues. Localized lung adenocarcinoma, a non-small cell lung cancer, affected the donors. In this sample, this clonotype is medium-sized. The TCR comes from a male donor with lung adenocarcinoma. The CD4 and CD8 labels of this study may be unreliable. The sample was CD8+ T cells from the center of a lung tumor. The chain carries TRBV10-2 and TRBJ2-5; 8 nucleotides align to TRBD2. Here the CDR3 DNA reads TGCGCCACGGGCAGCGGGAGAGGAGAGACCCAGTACTTC. Translation gives CATGSGRGETQYF.